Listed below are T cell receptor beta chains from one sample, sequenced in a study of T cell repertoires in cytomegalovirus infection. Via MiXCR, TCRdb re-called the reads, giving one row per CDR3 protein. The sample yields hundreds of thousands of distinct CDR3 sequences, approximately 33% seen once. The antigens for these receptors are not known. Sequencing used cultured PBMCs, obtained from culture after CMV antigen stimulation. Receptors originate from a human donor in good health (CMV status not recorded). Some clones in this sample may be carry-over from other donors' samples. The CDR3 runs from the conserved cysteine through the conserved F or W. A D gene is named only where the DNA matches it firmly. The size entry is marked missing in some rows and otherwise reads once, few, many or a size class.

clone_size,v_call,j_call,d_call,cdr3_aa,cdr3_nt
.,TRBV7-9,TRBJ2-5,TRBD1,CASSLVGDRGQETQYF,TGTGCCAGCAGCTTAGTGGGGGACAGGGGCCAAGAGACCCAGTACTTC
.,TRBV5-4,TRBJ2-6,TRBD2,CASSLGGTSGLVGANVLTF,TGTGCCAGCAGCTTGGGAGGGACTAGCGGGTTGGTTGGGGCCAACGTCCTGACTTTC
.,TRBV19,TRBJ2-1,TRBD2,CASSTGLDPYNEQFF,TGTGCCAGTAGTACCGGACTAGACCCCTACAATGAGCAGTTCTTC
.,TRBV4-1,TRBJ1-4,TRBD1,CASSPYDRGSLNEKLFF,TGCGCCAGCAGCCCCTACGACAGGGGTTCCCTTAATGAAAAACTGTTTTTT
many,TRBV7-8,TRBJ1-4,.,CASSVQRETNEKLFF,TGTGCCAGCAGCGTACAGAGGGAAACTAATGAAAAACTGTTTTTT
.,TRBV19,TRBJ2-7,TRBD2,CASSVSLLPGLPMEQYF,TGTGCCAGTAGTGTCTCCTTACTCCCGGGACTACCCATGGAGCAGTACTTC
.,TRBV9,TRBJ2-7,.,CASGGSPQFYEQYF,TGTGCCAGCGGTGGTTCCCCTCAATTCTACGAGCAGTACTTC
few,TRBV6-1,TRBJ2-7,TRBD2,CASSEKLAGWPYEQYF,TGTGCCAGCAGTGAAAAACTAGCGGGATGGCCCTACGAGCAGTACTTC
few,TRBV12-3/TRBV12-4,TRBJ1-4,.,CASSLLTELFF,TGTGCCAGCAGTCTTTTGACAGAACTGTTTTTT
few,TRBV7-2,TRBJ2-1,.,CASSLTDYNEQFF,TGTGCCAGCAGCTTGACCGATTACAATGAGCAGTTCTTC
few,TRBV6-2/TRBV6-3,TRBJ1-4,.,CASSEAEKLFF,TGTGCCAGCAGTGAGGCTGAAAAACTGTTTTTT
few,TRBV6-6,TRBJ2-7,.,CASSFAQGHGRGRQYF,TGTGCCAGCAGTTTTGCACAGGGCCACGGACGGGGTAGGCAGTACTTC
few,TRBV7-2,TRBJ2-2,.,CASSLGNFAGELFF,TGTGCCAGCAGCTTAGGGAATTTCGCCGGGGAGCTGTTTTTT
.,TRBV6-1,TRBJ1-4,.,CASSEGPGTSNPKNKLFF,TGTGCCAGCAGTGAGGGGCCAGGAACAAGCAATCCCAAGAACAAACTGTTTTTT
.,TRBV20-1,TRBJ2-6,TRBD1,CSARGQEEIGANVLTF,TGCAGTGCTCGTGGACAGGAAGAGATTGGGGCCAACGTCCTGACTTTC
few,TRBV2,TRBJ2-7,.,CASGTEDEQYF,TGTGCCAGCGGGACGGAGGACGAGCAGTACTTC
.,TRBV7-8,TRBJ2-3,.,CASSLVRFTDTQYF,TGTGCCAGCAGCTTAGTGCGGTTCACAGATACGCAGTATTTT
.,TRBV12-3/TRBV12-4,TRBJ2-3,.,CASSELGPGVDTQYF,TGTGCCAGCAGCGAACTAGGTCCGGGTGTAGATACGCAGTATTTT
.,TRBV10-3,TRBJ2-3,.,CAISEGGLERDTQYF,TGTGCCATCAGTGAGGGAGGGTTAGAACGAGATACGCAGTATTTT
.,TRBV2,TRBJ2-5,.,CASSFRTQETQYF,TGTGCCAGCAGTTTCAGAACCCAAGAGACCCAGTACTTC
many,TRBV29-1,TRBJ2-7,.,CSVLKLGGRTYEQYF,TGCAGCGTCCTAAAGCTAGGCGGGCGAACCTACGAGCAGTACTTC
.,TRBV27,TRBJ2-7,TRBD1,CARTPTRGNTYEQYF,TGTGCCAGGACGCCAACCAGGGGGAATACCTACGAGCAGTACTTC
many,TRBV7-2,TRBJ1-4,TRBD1,CASSWGQVTTNEKLFF,TGTGCCAGCAGCTGGGGACAGGTGACAACTAATGAAAAACTGTTTTTT
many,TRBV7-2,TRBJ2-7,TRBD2,CASSATSGSYEQYF,TGTGCCAGCAGCGCAACTAGCGGGAGTTACGAGCAGTACTTC
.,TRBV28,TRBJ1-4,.,CASSHPRGTTTNEKLFF,TGTGCCAGCAGCCACCCTAGGGGGACAACAACTAATGAAAAACTGTTTTTT
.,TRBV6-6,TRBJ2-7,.,CATRSGSYEQYF,TGTGCCACCAGGTCAGGGAGCTACGAGCAGTACTTC
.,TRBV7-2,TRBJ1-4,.,CASSLGPWEKLFF,TGTGCCAGCAGCTTGGGCCCGTGGGAAAAACTGTTTTTT